The clone carrying this T cell receptor (beta chain) occurred once. This sample is drawn from a study of blood T cell repertoires in COVID-19. About the research overall: Sites across the United States, Italy and Spain contributed samples from acute and convalescent COVID-19. PBMCs, B-cell-depleted T cells, or T cells provided the cDNA or gDNA that made up the material.

This table comes from immunoSEQ multiplex PCR, and its TCRdb copy is limited to in-frame clones, with some not included. The sample lists 250,000 to 350,000 clones, around 85% occurring once. The CDR3 contains 14 residues. Trimming pared 2 bases from V and 0 bases from J, leaving 7 bases between. CDR1 is GTSNPN and CDR2 is SVGIG in the germline V gene (reference sequence). This TCR was sampled from a human donor with COVID-19, enrolled during active disease. The donor label of this sample is uncertain. The rearrangement uses TRBV30 and TRBJ1-4, with TRBD1 as a possible D gene (5 bases). Input material: peripheral blood. The CDR3 nucleotides are TGTGCCTGGAGTAGGACATCAACTAATGAAAAACTGTTTTTT. Amino acids: CAWSRTSTNEKLFF.